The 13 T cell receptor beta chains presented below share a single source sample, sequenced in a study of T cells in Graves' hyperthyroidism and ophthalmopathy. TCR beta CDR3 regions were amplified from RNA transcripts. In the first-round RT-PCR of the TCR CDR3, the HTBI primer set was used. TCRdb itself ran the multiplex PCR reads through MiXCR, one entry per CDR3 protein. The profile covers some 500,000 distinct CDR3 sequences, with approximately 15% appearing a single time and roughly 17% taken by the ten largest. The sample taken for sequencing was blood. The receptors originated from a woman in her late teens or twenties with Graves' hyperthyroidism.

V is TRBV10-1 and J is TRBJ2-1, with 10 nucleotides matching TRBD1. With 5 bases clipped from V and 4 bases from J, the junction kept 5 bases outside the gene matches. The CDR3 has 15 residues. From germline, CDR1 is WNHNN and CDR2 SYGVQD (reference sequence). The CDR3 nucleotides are TGCGCCAGCAGTCTCGACAGGGGGCCATACAATGAGCAGTTCTTC. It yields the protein CASSLDRGPYNEQFF.

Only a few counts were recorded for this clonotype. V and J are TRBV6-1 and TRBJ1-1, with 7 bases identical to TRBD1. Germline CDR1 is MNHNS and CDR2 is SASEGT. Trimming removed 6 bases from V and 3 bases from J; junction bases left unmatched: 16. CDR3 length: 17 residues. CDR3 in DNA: TGTGCCAGCAGCGCAGACAGGGCAGAGTTTGGGTACACTGAAGCTTTCTTT. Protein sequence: CASSADRAEFGYTEAFF.

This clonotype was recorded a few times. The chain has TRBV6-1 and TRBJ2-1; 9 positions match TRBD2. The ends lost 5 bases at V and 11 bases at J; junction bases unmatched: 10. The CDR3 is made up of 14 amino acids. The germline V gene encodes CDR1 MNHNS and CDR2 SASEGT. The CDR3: CASSLSGSKNKQFF. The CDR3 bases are TGTGCCAGCAGTCTTAGCGGGAGTAAGAATAAGCAGTTCTTC.

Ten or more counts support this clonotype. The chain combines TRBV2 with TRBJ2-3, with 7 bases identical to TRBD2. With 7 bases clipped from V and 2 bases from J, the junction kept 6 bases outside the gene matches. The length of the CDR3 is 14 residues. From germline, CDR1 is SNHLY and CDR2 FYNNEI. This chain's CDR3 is CASTQGGVTDTQYF. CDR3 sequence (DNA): TGTGCCAGCACCCAGGGAGGGGTCACAGATACGCAGTATTTT.

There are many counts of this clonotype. CDR3 nucleotide sequence: TGCAGCGTTGGTTGGACCTATGGCTACACCTTC. Its translation: CSVGWTYGYTF. The chain joins TRBV29-1 to TRBJ1-2; D not certain. Germline V gene sequence: CDR1 SQVTM, CDR2 ANQGSEA. Trimming pared 4 bases from V and 4 bases from J, leaving 7 bases between. This CDR3 contains 11 residues.

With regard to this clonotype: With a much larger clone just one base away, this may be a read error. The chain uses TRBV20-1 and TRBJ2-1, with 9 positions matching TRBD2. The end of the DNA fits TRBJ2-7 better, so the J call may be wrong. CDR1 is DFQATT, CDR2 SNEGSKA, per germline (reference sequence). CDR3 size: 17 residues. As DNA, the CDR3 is TGCAGTGCTAGTTTCGCGGGAGGGCCCGGCTCCTACAATGAGCAGTACTTC. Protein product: CSASFAGGPGSYNEQYF.

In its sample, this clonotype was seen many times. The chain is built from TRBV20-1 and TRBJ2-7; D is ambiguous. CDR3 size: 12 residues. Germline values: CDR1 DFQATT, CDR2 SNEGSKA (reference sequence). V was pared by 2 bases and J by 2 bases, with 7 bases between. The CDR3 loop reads CSARPETYEQYF. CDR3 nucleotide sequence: TGCAGTGCTAGACCAGAGACCTACGAGCAGTACTTC.

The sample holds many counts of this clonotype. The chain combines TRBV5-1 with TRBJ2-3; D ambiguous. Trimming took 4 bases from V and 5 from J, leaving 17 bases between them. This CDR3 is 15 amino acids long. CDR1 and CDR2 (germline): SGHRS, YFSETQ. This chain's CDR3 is CASSPGREWLDTQYF. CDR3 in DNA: TGCGCCAGCAGCCCTGGAAGAGAGTGGCTAGATACGCAGTATTTT.

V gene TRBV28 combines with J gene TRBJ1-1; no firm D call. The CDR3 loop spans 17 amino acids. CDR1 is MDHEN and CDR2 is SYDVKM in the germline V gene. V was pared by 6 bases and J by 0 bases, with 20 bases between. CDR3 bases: TGTGCCAGCAGCCCGACTGGACGGATACTCTTGAACACTGAAGCTTTCTTT. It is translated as CASSPTGRILLNTEAFF. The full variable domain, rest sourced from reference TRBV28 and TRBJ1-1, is DVKVTQSSRYLVKRTGEKVFLECVQDMDHENMFWYRQDPGLGLRLIYFSYDVKMKEKGDIPEGYSVSREKKERFSLILESASTNQTSMYLCASSPTGRILLNTEAFFGQGTRLTVV.

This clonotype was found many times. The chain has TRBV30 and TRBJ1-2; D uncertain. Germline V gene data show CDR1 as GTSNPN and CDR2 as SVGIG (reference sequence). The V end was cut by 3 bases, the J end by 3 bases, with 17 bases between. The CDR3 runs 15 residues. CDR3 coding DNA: TGTGCCTGGAGGATCTCCCGGGAGGGATACTATGGCTACACCTTC. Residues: CAWRISREGYYGYTF.

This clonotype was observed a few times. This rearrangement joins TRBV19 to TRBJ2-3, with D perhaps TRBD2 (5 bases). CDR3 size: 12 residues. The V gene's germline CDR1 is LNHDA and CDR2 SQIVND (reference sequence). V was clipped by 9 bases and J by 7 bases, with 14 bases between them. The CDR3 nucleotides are TGTGCCAGCGGCTTCTTGACTAATACGCAGTATTTT. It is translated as CASGFLTNTQYF.

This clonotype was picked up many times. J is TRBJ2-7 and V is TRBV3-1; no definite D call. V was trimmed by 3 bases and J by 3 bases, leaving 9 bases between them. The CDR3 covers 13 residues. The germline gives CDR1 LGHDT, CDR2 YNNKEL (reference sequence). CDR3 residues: CASSQSDHYEQYF. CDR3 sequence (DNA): TGTGCCAGCAGCCAGTCGGACCACTACGAGCAGTACTTC.

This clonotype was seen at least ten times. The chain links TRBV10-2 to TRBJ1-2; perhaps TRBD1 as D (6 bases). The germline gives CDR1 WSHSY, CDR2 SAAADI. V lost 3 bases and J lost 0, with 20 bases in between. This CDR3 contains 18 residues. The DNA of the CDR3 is TGCGCCAGCAGTGACCCAAGACAGGAGCAGAAAGCTAACTATGGCTACACCTTC. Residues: CASSDPRQEQKANYGYTF.